The 13 T cell receptor beta chains below were found in one sample sequenced in a study of T cell changes during pregnancy in multiple sclerosis. The table came from immunoSEQ multiplex PCR; TCRdb's copy has only in-frame clones and leaves some out. The sample consists of roughly 35,000 clones, 85% to 90% of them appearing once. Here the sequenced sample was CD8+ T cells from peripheral blood mononuclear cells, taken after pregnancy. All receptors derive from a female donor with multiple sclerosis, enrolled in a pregnancy study.

The chain carries TRBV12-5 and TRBJ1-5; D gene ambiguous. Trimming took off 6 bases at V and 3 bases at J, with 6 bases between the two ends. The CDR3 is made up of 12 amino acids. CDR1 LGHNT and CDR2 FRNRAP come from the germline V gene. The CDR3 DNA follows: TGTGCTAGTGGCTACGACAATCAGCCCCAGCATTTT. Encoded protein: CASGYDNQPQHF.

In this sample, this clone turned up once. This chain joins TRBV5-1 and TRBJ1-1, with D possibly being TRBD1 (5 bases). V shed 3 bases and J shed 4 bases, with 13 bases lying between them. This CDR3 spans 14 amino acids. Germline loops: CDR1 SGHRS, CDR2 YFSETQ. CDR3 residues: CASSSGAHPTEAFF. The CDR3 region has the DNA TGCGCCAGCAGCTCTGGGGCCCACCCCACTGAAGCTTTCTTT.

The chain uses TRBV7-8 and TRBJ2-1; 8 nucleotides agree with TRBD1. The CDR3 contains 15 residues. With 7 bases clipped from V and 5 bases from J, the junction kept 10 bases outside the gene matches. Germline CDR1 reads SGHVS; CDR2 reads FQNEAQ. The CDR3: CASTSGGSVNNEQFF. The CDR3 bases are TGTGCCAGCACTTCAGGGGGCTCCGTCAACAATGAGCAGTTCTTC.

This CDR3 is CASSFPAGGTETQYF. CDR3 sequence (DNA): TGTGCCAGCAGCTTCCCGGCAGGGGGGACGGAGACCCAGTACTTC. The rearrangement uses TRBV11-2 and TRBJ2-5, with D possibly TRBD1 on 7 matching bases. The CDR3 loop spans 15 amino acids. The germline CDR1 and CDR2 sequences are SGHAT and FQNNGV. V lost 3 bases, J lost 5 bases, and 16 bases lay in between.

The chain employs TRBV15 and TRBJ1-5, with no clear D. The ends were cut back, 0 bases at V and 2 bases at J, with 5 bases in the middle. The V gene's germline CDR1 is LNHNV and CDR2 YYDKDF (reference sequence). CDR3 length: 14 amino acids. The CDR3 DNA reads TGTGCCACCAGCAGAGATCTTGGCAATCAGCCCCAGCATTTT. Its translation is CATSRDLGNQPQHF.

This clone has just a few counts. The chain carries TRBV11-2 and TRBJ2-7, with D unclear. Looked up from germline, CDR1 is SGHAT and CDR2 is FQNNGV. V gave up 5 bases and J gave up 0 bases, with 20 bases separating them. This CDR3 region has 17 residues. The DNA for the CDR3 is TGTGCCAGCAGCCCCTCGGGTGGTGACGGCAGCTCCTACGAGCAGTACTTC. Translation gives CASSPSGGDGSSYEQYF.

The rearrangement uses TRBV4-1 and TRBJ2-7, with D perhaps TRBD2 (6 bases). CDR3 length: 14 amino acids. Between the trimmed V and J ends, which lost 2 bases and 3 bases, there was a span of 11 bases. Germline V gene sequence: CDR1 MGHRA, CDR2 YSYEKL. CDR3 region: CASSQSRGGYEQYF. The CDR3 DNA reads as TGCGCCAGCAGCCAATCACGGGGAGGCTACGAGCAGTACTTC.

This clone has only a few counts. The chain employs TRBV2 and TRBJ1-1, with 9 positions matching TRBD1. The germline gives CDR1 SNHLY, CDR2 FYNNEI. This CDR3 comprises 13 residues. V trimming: 9 bases; J trimming: 5 bases; junction bases outside the gene matches: 7. The CDR3 loop is CARKQGAGTEAFF. The CDR3 DNA reads TGTGCCAGAAAACAGGGGGCTGGAACTGAAGCTTTCTTT. The whole variable domain, filled in from reference TRBV2 and TRBJ1-1, reads EPEVTQTPSHQVTQMGQEVILRCVPISNHLYFYWYRQILGQKVEFLVSFYNNEISEKSEIFDDQFSVERPDGSNFTLKIRSTKLEDSAMYFCARKQGAGTEAFFGQGTRLTVV.

This clone was seen only once. This rearrangement joins TRBV9 to TRBJ2-2, with D hard to call. From germline, CDR1 is SGDLS and CDR2 YYNGEE. This CDR3 spans 12 amino acids. V lost 4 bases to trimming and J lost 7 bases, with 8 bases between them. CDR3 DNA: TGTGCCAGCAGCCCCCTCGGCGGGGAGCTGTTTTTT. Protein sequence: CASSPLGGELFF.

The genes are TRBV11-2 and TRBJ1-1, with D possibly being TRBD1 (5 bases). This CDR3 region has 15 residues. The ends were cut back, 1 base at V and 1 base at J, with 10 bases in the middle. From germline, CDR1 is SGHAT and CDR2 FQNNGV. The CDR3 loop is CASSLGAGPNTEAFF. In DNA, the CDR3 is TGTGCCAGCAGCTTAGGGGCGGGACCGAACACTGAAGCTTTCTTT.

This sequence joins TRBV7-8 and TRBJ2-1; 10 nucleotides align to TRBD2. The CDR3 is 16 residues long. The junction had 1 base not matched to a gene; V was cut back by 0 bases and J by 2 bases. Germline V CDR1 and CDR2: SGHVS, FQNEAQ. CDR3 coding DNA: TGTGCCAGCAGCTTAGCTAGCGGGGGGCCCTACAATGAGCAGTTCTTC. Protein product: CASSLASGGPYNEQFF.

The rearrangement uses TRBV10-3 and TRBJ1-2; 7 bases align to TRBD1. The ends lost 7 bases at V and 4 bases at J; junction bases unmatched: 15. Germline V CDR1 and CDR2: ENHRY, SYGVKD. This CDR3 has 16 amino acids. The CDR3 nucleotides are TGTGCCATCATGGGGGAAGGGGGCCAGCGCTTCTATGGCTACACCTTC. Encoded protein: CAIMGEGGQRFYGYTF.

The chain combines TRBV18 with TRBJ1-6; D is uncertain. CDR1 and CDR2 (germline): KGHSH, LQKENI. The CDR3 totals 16 residues. V shed 3 bases and J shed 0 bases, with 9 bases lying between them. The CDR3 DNA reads as TGTGCCAGCTCACCGAGGCAGAACTCCTATAATTCACCCCTCCACTTT. This sequence encodes CASSPRQNSYNSPLHF. The full variable domain, its missing parts supplied by reference TRBV18 and TRBJ1-6, is NAGVMQNPRHLVRRRGQEARLRCSPMKGHSHVYWYRQLPEEGLKFMVYLQKENIIDESGMPKERFSAEFPKEGPSILRIQQVVRGDSAAYFCASSPRQNSYNSPLHFGNGTRLTVT.